This is a list of T cell receptor beta chains from one sample in a study of HIV-infected patients and healthy controls. TCRdb reprocessed the 5' RACE reads with MiXCR, giving one entry per CDR3 protein. This sample has around 19,000 distinct CDR3 sequences, with almost 9% found just once. What was sequenced was blood. The receptors were sampled from an adult in good health. Both conserved end residues are part of each CDR3. D genes are given only for firm matches. Rows give clone size only sometimes, using once, few, many, or a class for an expanded clone.

>NA|TRBV28|TRBJ2-1|many
CASRKEVQGQFF
TGTGCCAGCAGAAAAGAGGTGCAGGGACAGTTCTTC
>NA|TRBV7-2|TRBJ2-1|medium-sized
CASSLDRGGYNEQFF
TGTGCCAGCAGCTTAGACAGGGGAGGTTACAATGAGCAGTTCTTC
>NA|TRBV6-5|TRBJ2-7|many
CASTGPSTWEQYF
TGTGCCAGCACGGGACCCAGCACGTGGGAGCAGTACTTC
>TRBD1|TRBV6-5|TRBJ2-7|many
CASSSTGTGGYEQYF
TGTGCCAGCAGTTCCACCGGGACAGGGGGCTACGAGCAGTACTTC
>NA|TRBV7-9|TRBJ1-6|medium-sized
CASSLQGNSPLHF
TGTGCCAGCAGCTTACAGGGTAATTCACCCCTCCACTTT
>TRBD1|TRBV5-5|TRBJ2-3|many
CASSFAGTGADTQYF
TGTGCCAGCAGCTTCGCCGGGACAGGGGCCGATACGCAGTATTTT
>NA|TRBV7-2|TRBJ2-2|NA
CASSLYLQANTGELFF
TGTGCCAGCAGCTTATACCTACAGGCGAACACCGGGGAGCTGTTTTTT
>TRBD2|TRBV29-1|TRBJ2-3|many
CSVQSGGAVADTQYF
TGCAGCGTGCAGAGCGGGGGGGCGGTGGCAGATACGCAGTATTTT
>TRBD2|TRBV5-1|TRBJ2-1|many
CASSLLLTGGYNEQFF
TGCGCCAGCAGCTTGCTCCTCACGGGAGGTTACAATGAGCAGTTCTTC
>NA|TRBV28|TRBJ1-1|many
CASSLYTEAFF
TGTGCCAGCAGTTTATATACTGAAGCTTTCTTT
>NA|TRBV18|TRBJ1-5|NA
CASSPGSLEPQHF
TGTGCCAGCTCACCAGGAAGCCTAGAGCCCCAGCATTTT
>TRBD1|TRBV28|TRBJ2-5|few
CASSDQGQGIETQYF
TGTGCCAGCAGTGACCAGGGACAGGGGATAGAGACCCAGTACTTC
>NA|TRBV5-1|TRBJ2-5|many
CASSLEGKEQETQYF
TGCGCCAGCAGCTTGGAAGGGAAGGAGCAAGAGACCCAGTACTTC
>NA|TRBV5-1|TRBJ1-2|many
CASSWDILYGYTF
TGCGCCAGCAGCTGGGACATACTCTATGGCTACACCTTC
>TRBD2|TRBV12-3/TRBV12-4|TRBJ2-1|medium-sized
CASSQGLAGGYEQFF
TGTGCCAGCAGTCAGGGACTAGCGGGAGGTTATGAGCAGTTCTTC
>TRBD1|TRBV12-3/TRBV12-4|TRBJ2-2|many
CASRTGTGNTGELFF
TGTGCCAGCAGAACCGGGACAGGGAACACCGGGGAGCTGTTTTTT
>NA|TRBV2|TRBJ1-2|many
CASSEGGYYGYTF
TGTGCCAGCAGTGAGGGGGGTTACTATGGCTACACCTTC
>NA|TRBV3-1|TRBJ1-2|many
CASSRRVSRGVYGYTF
TGTGCCAGCAGCCGAAGGGTCTCCAGGGGTGTCTATGGCTACACCTTC
>NA|TRBV24-1|TRBJ2-5|many
CATSDGNQETQYF
TGTGCCACCAGTGATGGGAACCAAGAGACCCAGTACTTC
>TRBD1|TRBV20-1|TRBJ2-4|many
CSARGERGRRSKNIQYF
TGCAGTGCTAGAGGAGAAAGGGGGCGGAGGTCCAAAAACATTCAGTACTTC
>TRBD2|TRBV6-5|TRBJ2-3|NA
CASSYSRLAGGRGDTQYF
TGTGCCAGCAGTTACTCCAGACTAGCGGGAGGGCGGGGTGATACGCAGTATTTT
>NA|TRBV7-9|TRBJ2-5|few
CASSSTPADYQETQYF
TGTGCCAGCAGCTCGACACCCGCAGATTACCAAGAGACCCAGTACTTC
>NA|TRBV9|TRBJ1-4|many
CASSVGGGATNEKLFF
TGTGCCAGCAGCGTAGGGGGGGGTGCTACTAATGAAAAACTGTTTTTT
>TRBD1|TRBV11-1|TRBJ1-1|medium-sized
CASSIDRGRNTEAFF
TGTGCCAGCAGCATCGACAGGGGAAGGAACACTGAAGCTTTCTTT
>NA|TRBV28|TRBJ2-3|many
CASSLPNPDTQYF
TGTGCCAGCAGTTTACCGAACCCAGATACGCAGTATTTT
>NA|TRBV7-9|TRBJ2-3|many
CASSTTTSSTDTQYF
TGTGCCAGCAGCACGACCACCTCTAGCACAGATACGCAGTATTTT
>TRBD2|TRBV7-2|TRBJ2-1|many
CASRRPGTSLYNEQFF
TGTGCCAGCAGAAGACCCGGGACTAGCCTATACAATGAGCAGTTCTTC
>NA|TRBV29-1|TRBJ2-5|many
CSVIGKIETQYF
TGCAGCGTTATCGGGAAAATAGAGACCCAGTACTTC
>NA|TRBV19|TRBJ2-3|many
CASSIAGRVTDTQYF
TGTGCCAGTAGTATCGCCGGCAGGGTCACAGATACGCAGTATTTT
>NA|TRBV5-1|TRBJ1-4|many
CASSLRRTVSSNEKLFF
TGCGCCAGCAGCTTGCGGAGGACAGTCTCGTCTAATGAAAAACTGTTTTTT
>NA|TRBV27|TRBJ1-5|few
CASRPGGRGNQPQHF
TGTGCCAGCAGACCTGGGGGTAGGGGGAATCAGCCCCAGCATTTT
>NA|TRBV27|TRBJ1-6|few
CASSLFRVESPLHF
TGTGCCAGCAGTTTATTCAGGGTGGAGTCACCCCTCCACTTT
>NA|TRBV28|TRBJ1-4|few
CASSVDSGPEKLFF
TGTGCCAGCAGCGTCGACAGCGGTCCTGAAAAACTGTTTTTT
>NA|TRBV25-1|TRBJ1-1|many
CASSESGGTEAFF
TGTGCCAGCAGTGAATCCGGCGGGACTGAAGCTTTCTTT
>TRBD2|TRBV12-3/TRBV12-4|TRBJ2-5|many
CASSFLAGVGETQYF
TGTGCCAGCAGTTTCCTAGCGGGAGTTGGGGAGACCCAGTACTTC
>TRBD2|TRBV6-1|TRBJ2-3|NA
CASSEMAGADTQYF
TGTGCCAGCAGTGAAATGGCGGGGGCAGATACGCAGTATTTT
>NA|TRBV12-5|TRBJ2-7|many
CASGGGPSGYYEQYF
TGTGCTAGTGGTGGGGGCCCGTCAGGGTACTACGAGCAGTACTTC
>NA|TRBV5-1|TRBJ2-3|NA
CASSFPASTDTQYF
TGCGCCAGCAGCTTCCCAGCTAGCACAGATACGCAGTATTTT
>NA|TRBV28|TRBJ2-7|many
CASSPPRSGEDYEQYF
TGTGCCAGCAGTCCCCCTCGGTCAGGAGAAGACTACGAGCAGTACTTC
>TRBD1|TRBV6-5|TRBJ1-5|many
CASSHYPDRDQPQHF
TGTGCCAGCAGTCACTACCCGGACAGGGATCAGCCCCAGCATTTT
>TRBD1|TRBV25-1|TRBJ1-5|many
CASSDRGTGKNQPQHF
TGTGCCAGCAGTGATCGGGGGACAGGGAAAAATCAGCCCCAGCATTTT
>NA|TRBV10-2|TRBJ1-1|NA
CASGYTNTEAFF
TGCGCCAGCGGGTATACCAACACTGAAGCTTTCTTT
>NA|TRBV6-2/TRBV6-3|TRBJ1-5|many
CASSYREPGGNQPQHF
TGTGCCAGCAGTTACAGGGAGCCAGGTGGCAATCAGCCCCAGCATTTT
>NA|TRBV20-1|TRBJ2-3|many
CSPLRIAETLSTDTQYF
TGCAGTCCCCTCCGTATAGCGGAGACCCTTAGCACAGATACGCAGTATTTT
>NA|TRBV29-1|TRBJ2-2|medium-sized
CSAMPANTGELFF
TGCAGCGCGATGCCTGCCAACACCGGGGAGCTGTTTTTT
>NA|TRBV6-2/TRBV6-3|TRBJ1-5|many
CASSQQNSNQPQHF
TGTGCCAGCAGTCAACAGAATAGCAATCAGCCCCAGCATTTT
>NA|TRBV6-6|TRBJ2-3|NA
CASNGLSTDTQYF
TGTGCCAGCAACGGCTTGAGCACAGATACGCAGTATTTT
>TRBD1|TRBV9|TRBJ2-3|many
CASSVASGTGFSDTQYF
TGTGCCAGCAGCGTAGCTTCCGGGACAGGGTTCTCAGATACGCAGTATTTT
>NA|TRBV21-1|TRBJ2-3|medium-sized
CASSASGCTDTQYF
TGTGCCAGCAGCGCTAGCGGATGCACAGATACGCAGTATTTT
>NA|TRBV28|TRBJ1-5|medium-sized
CASGMGGVANQPQHF
TGTGCCAGCGGGATGGGAGGGGTTGCAAATCAGCCCCAGCATTTT